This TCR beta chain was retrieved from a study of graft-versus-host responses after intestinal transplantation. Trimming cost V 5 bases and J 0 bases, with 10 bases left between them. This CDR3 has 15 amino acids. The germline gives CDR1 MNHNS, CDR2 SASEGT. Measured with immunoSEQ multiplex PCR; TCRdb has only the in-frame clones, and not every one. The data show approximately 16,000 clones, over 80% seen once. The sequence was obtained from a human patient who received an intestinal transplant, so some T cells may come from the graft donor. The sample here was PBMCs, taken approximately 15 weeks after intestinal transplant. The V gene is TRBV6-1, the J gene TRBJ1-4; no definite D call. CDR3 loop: CASSPTGATNEKLFF. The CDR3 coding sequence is TGTGCCAGCAGTCCGACGGGAGCAACTAATGAAAAACTGTTTTTT.